One sample yielded the 30 T cell receptor beta chains listed below, sequenced in a study of blood T cell repertoires in COVID-19. The repertoire was sequenced with immunoSEQ multiplex PCR; TCRdb's copy has only in-frame clones and lacks some. The sample lists a few hundred thousand clones, 90% seen once, with 3.5% to 4.5% in the top ten. The material sequenced was PBMCs or T cells enriched from blood (not recorded which). The source is a woman aged 18-29 years with acute COVID-19.

The genes are TRBV28 and TRBJ1-1; TRBD1 aligns across 8 bases. V shed 2 bases and J 0 bases; nucleotides not matched to a gene: 11. CDR1 and CDR2 from the germline V gene are MDHEN and SYDVKM. The CDR3 contains 18 residues. CDR3 sequence reads: CASSLPSDRGRMNTEAFF. CDR3 nucleotide sequence: TGTGCCAGCAGTTTACCCTCCGACAGGGGTCGAATGAACACTGAAGCTTTCTTT.

This sequence joins TRBV3-1 (or the pseudogene TRBV3-2) and TRBJ2-3, with TRBD2 matching 9 bases. V lost 1 base and J lost 8; bases outside the gene matches: 7. From germline, CDR1 is LGHDT and CDR2 YNNKEL (reference sequence). The CDR3 spans 15 residues. The CDR3 bases are TGTGCCAGCAGCCAAGTTGCGGGAGGGTTAGGTACGCAGTATTTT. Amino acid sequence: CASSQVAGGLGTQYF.

V usage is TRBV28 and J usage is TRBJ1-2; 10 bases are a match to TRBD1. Trimming cost V 11 bases and J 5 bases; bases outside gene matches: 11. Germline values: CDR1 MDHEN, CDR2 SYDVKM. This CDR3 is 14 amino acids long. The chain's CDR3 is CAAARDRGRYGYTF. The CDR3 DNA sequence: TGTGCCGCCGCCCGGGACAGGGGTCGGTATGGCTACACCTTC.

The CDR3 is CSVADQATEAFF. The CDR3 DNA reads TGCAGCGTTGCTGACCAGGCCACTGAAGCTTTCTTT. This chain joins TRBV29-1 and TRBJ1-1; D remains unclear. The length of the CDR3 is 12 residues. Germline V gives CDR1 SQVTM, CDR2 ANQGSEA. Trimming pared 4 bases from V and 4 bases from J, leaving 10 bases between.

The chain employs TRBV11-2 and TRBJ2-5, with a tentative D call TRBD2 (6 bases). The CDR3 consists of 14 residues. The germline gives CDR1 SGHAT, CDR2 FQNNGV. V was trimmed by 7 bases and J by 1 base, leaving 13 bases between them. The CDR3 protein is CASTWAGLQETQYF. The CDR3, as DNA: TGTGCCAGCACCTGGGCGGGGCTCCAAGAGACCCAGTACTTC.

This rearrangement joins TRBV27 to TRBJ2-2; D not certain. This CDR3 is 12 amino acids long. V was shortened by 6 bases and J by 6 bases, with 8 bases between the two germline ends. The germline V gene has CDR1 MNHEY and CDR2 SMNVEV (reference sequence). The CDR3 sequence is CASSPVAGELFF. CDR3 in DNA: TGTGCCAGCAGCCCAGTTGCCGGGGAGCTGTTTTTT.

The genes are TRBV27 and TRBJ2-3; TRBD1 might be the D (6 bases). Germline CDR1 and CDR2: MNHEY and SMNVEV (reference sequence). V lost 4 bases and J 6 bases, leaving 11 bases between the germline ends. The CDR3 consists of 13 residues. In DNA form, the CDR3 reads TGTGCCAGCAGTTCCAGGGGCCCGGATACGCAGTATTTT. Translation gives CASSSRGPDTQYF.

The genes are TRBV10-1 and TRBJ1-2; 9 nucleotides line up with TRBD1. Germline assignment: CDR1 WNHNN and CDR2 SYGVQD (reference sequence). V dropped 4 bases and J dropped 0; count of bases not matched to a gene: 6. CDR3 length equals 16 residues. The CDR3: CASSAQTGGPNYGYTF. The CDR3 region has the DNA TGCGCCAGCAGTGCGCAGACAGGGGGACCTAACTATGGCTACACCTTC.

This chain joins TRBV10-3 and TRBJ2-7; D is perhaps TRBD2 (5 bases). With 11 bases removed from V and 6 bases from J, the gap between germline ends came to 20 bases. Per germline, CDR1 ENHRY and CDR2 SYGVKD. The CDR3 is 13 amino acids. The CDR3 loop reads CASEGSGMGEQYF. The CDR3 region has the DNA TGTGCCTCCGAGGGCAGTGGTATGGGCGAGCAGTACTTC.

The CDR3 coding sequence is TGTGCCAGCAGTGCGACCGGGACTTGGACCTACGAGCAGTACTTC. Protein: CASSATGTWTYEQYF. The chain combines TRBV27 with TRBJ2-7; weak D call: TRBD2 (6 bases). Germline V gene sequence: CDR1 MNHEY, CDR2 SMNVEV (reference sequence). V dropped 5 bases and J dropped 2 bases, with 16 bases sitting between them. The CDR3 has 15 amino acids.

V and J are TRBV5-1 and TRBJ1-4; 7 nucleotides match TRBD1. The CDR3 totals 14 residues. The J segment lost 8 bases and the V segment lost 5 bases, leaving 9 bases of the junction unmatched. Germline V CDR1 and CDR2: SGHRS, YFSETQ. The CDR3 region has the DNA TGCGCCAGCAGTAACGACATCAGGGGGGAAAAACTGTTTTTT. Its translation is CASSNDIRGEKLFF. The whole variable domain, remainder taken from reference TRBV5-1 and TRBJ1-4, is KAGVTQTPRYLIKTRGQQVTLSCSPISGHRSVSWYQQTPGQGLQFLFEYFSETQRNKGNFPGRFSGRQFSNSRSEMNVSTLELGDSALYLCASSNDIRGEKLFFGSGTQLSVL.

The rearrangement links TRBV7-8 to TRBJ2-2; 12 positions agree with TRBD1. The CDR3 extends over 16 amino acids. Germline CDR1 and CDR2: SGHVS and FQNEAQ. J gave up 4 bases and V 9 bases, and 9 bases lay outside the gene matches. Here the CDR3 DNA reads TGTGCCAGTAACCCCCGGGGACAGGGGGCCACCGGGGAGCTGTTTTTT. It codes for CASNPRGQGATGELFF.

The chain combines TRBV30 with TRBJ2-7; D is perhaps TRBD1 (6 bases). The CDR3 runs to 12 residues. Per germline, CDR1 GTSNPN and CDR2 SVGIG (reference sequence). V was clipped by 8 bases and J by 1 base, with 12 bases between them. Here the CDR3 DNA reads TGTGCCGGCCGGGACAATTCCTACGAGCAGTACTTC. As protein: CAGRDNSYEQYF.

The chain combines TRBV27 with TRBJ1-5; 8 positions match TRBD1. V was clipped by 5 bases and J by 6 bases; unmatched bases: 6. Germline V gene sequence: CDR1 MNHEY, CDR2 SMNVEV (reference sequence). The CDR3 consists of 14 residues. CDR3 DNA sequence: TGTGCCAGCAGTCCCTCAGGGGGCATTCAGCCCCAGCATTTT. This codes for CASSPSGGIQPQHF.

The V call is TRBV9, the J call TRBJ2-7; 8 positions agree with TRBD1. CDR3 size: 15 residues. After removal of 3 bases from V and 3 bases from J, the junction contained 8 bases not matched to a gene. Germline CDR1 and CDR2: SGDLS and YYNGEE. The CDR3 protein is CASSAQTGAHYEQYF. As DNA, the CDR3 is TGTGCCAGCAGCGCCCAGACAGGGGCCCACTACGAGCAGTACTTC.

The chain has TRBV2 and TRBJ2-2, with 7 bases identical to TRBD2. Germline values: CDR1 SNHLY, CDR2 FYNNEI. V was pared by 6 bases and J by 0 bases, with 7 bases of the junction left unmatched. The CDR3 runs 16 residues. The CDR3 nucleotides read TGTGCCAGCAGGACACGGGACTACCCGAACACCGGGGAGCTGTTTTTT. Its translation is CASRTRDYPNTGELFF. The whole variable domain, filled in from reference TRBV2 and TRBJ2-2, reads EPEVTQTPSHQVTQMGQEVILRCVPISNHLYFYWYRQILGQKVEFLVSFYNNEISEKSEIFDDQFSVERPDGSNFTLKIRSTKLEDSAMYFCASRTRDYPNTGELFFGEGSRLTVL.

The chain combines TRBV7-9 with TRBJ1-2; TRBD1 is a possible D gene (6 bases). CDR1 is SEHNR, CDR2 FQNEAQ, per germline (reference sequence). V lost 5 bases and J 4 bases, leaving 11 bases between the germline ends. This CDR3 region has 13 residues. The CDR3 DNA sequence: TGTGCCAGCAGCCGGACAGCTATCTATGGCTACACCTTC. This encodes CASSRTAIYGYTF.

This clone has a handful of counts. V usage is TRBV19 and J usage is TRBJ1-2; 12 positions match TRBD1. CDR3 length: 16 residues. With 3 bases clipped from V and 7 bases from J, the junction kept 9 bases outside the gene matches. In germline, CDR1 is LNHDA, CDR2 SQIVND (reference sequence). CDR3 sequence reads: CASSITTGTGGRGYTF. The CDR3 DNA reads TGTGCCAGTAGTATTACAACCGGGACAGGGGGCCGTGGCTACACCTTC.

V is TRBV6-5 and J is TRBJ1-6; 12 nucleotides line up with TRBD1. Germline V CDR1 and CDR2: MNHEY, SVGAGI. This CDR3 region has 15 residues. V lost 6 bases, J lost 14 bases, and 11 bases stayed unmatched. The CDR3 DNA reads as TGTGCCAGCAGAGTTGGGACAGGGGGCTTAGAGACCCTCCACTTT. Encoded protein: CASRVGTGGLETLHF.

The V and J genes are TRBV7-2 and TRBJ2-5; 7 bases match TRBD2. From germline, CDR1 is SGHTA and CDR2 FQGNSA. Unmatched junction bases numbered 6, after V lost 3 bases and J lost 5 bases. The CDR3 is 14 amino acids. The CDR3 region is CASSLGGGAETQYF. In DNA form, the CDR3 reads TGTGCCAGCAGCTTGGGGGGAGGGGCGGAGACCCAGTACTTC.

The chain combines TRBV5-8 with TRBJ1-5; D may be TRBD1 (5 bases). V was shortened by 0 bases and J by 1 base, with 14 bases between the two germline ends. From germline, CDR1 is SGHTS and CDR2 YDEGEE. This CDR3 is 17 amino acids long. The CDR3 DNA reads TGTGCCAGCAGCTTGGAGGCAGGGTCGAAGAGCAATCAGCCCCAGCATTTT. This translates into CASSLEAGSKSNQPQHF.

The chain recombines TRBV5-1 with TRBJ2-3; no firm D call. The CDR3 spans 16 residues. Germline V gene sequence: CDR1 SGHRS, CDR2 YFSETQ. V was clipped by 0 bases and J by 0 bases, with 11 bases between them. The DNA for the CDR3 is TGCGCCAGCAGCTTGGGTGGAGCGACCAGCACAGATACGCAGTATTTT. It specifies CASSLGGATSTDTQYF.

This chain joins TRBV27 and TRBJ2-3, with D uncertain. V shed 5 bases and J shed 0 bases, with 3 bases lying between them. Germline V gene lookup returns CDR1 MNHEY and CDR2 SMNVEV (reference sequence). There are 12 residues in the CDR3. The CDR3 coding sequence is TGTGCCAGCAGTCCGAGCACAGATACGCAGTATTTT. Translating it yields CASSPSTDTQYF.

The V and J genes are TRBV5-1 and TRBJ1-3, with D uncertain. This CDR3 contains 16 residues. The germline V gene has CDR1 SGHRS and CDR2 YFSETQ. Trimming removed 0 bases from V and 2 bases from J, with 12 bases in between. CDR3 coding DNA: TGCGCCAGCAGCTTGGTCTCTTCGGTGGCTGGAAACACCATATATTTT. Residues: CASSLVSSVAGNTIYF.

The CDR3 DNA sequence: TGTGCCAGCAGCGCGGGACAGGGGTTCTCTGAAGCTTTCTTT. Translating gives CASSAGQGFSEAFF. The rearrangement joins TRBV3-1 (or the pseudogene TRBV3-2) to TRBJ1-1; 10 bases are a match to TRBD1. CDR3 length: 14 amino acids. The germline V gene encodes CDR1 LGHDT and CDR2 YNNKEL (reference sequence). V shed 5 bases and J 6 bases; nucleotides not matched to a gene: 6.

This sequence joins TRBV28 and TRBJ1-1, with TRBD1 matching over 8 bases. The CDR3 has 14 amino acids. Trimming took 3 bases from V and 5 from J; bases not matched to a gene: 5. Germline CDR1 MDHEN, CDR2 SYDVKM. CDR3 sequence: CASSFTGGITEAFF. The CDR3 DNA is TGTGCCAGCAGTTTTACAGGGGGAATTACTGAAGCTTTCTTT.

The chain is built from TRBV4-2 and TRBJ2-3; 7 bases fit TRBD2. CDR1 and CDR2 (germline): LGHNA, YNFKEQ. The CDR3 sequence is 16 residues long. With 1 base clipped from V and 5 bases from J, the junction kept 9 bases outside the gene matches. The CDR3 spells CASSQVTAGEGDTQYF. Here the CDR3 DNA reads TGTGCCAGCAGCCAAGTTACGGCGGGAGAGGGAGATACGCAGTATTTT.

This chain joins TRBV29-1 and TRBJ2-3; D is ambiguous. The CDR3 is 8 amino acids. Trimming stripped 3 bases from V and 14 bases from J, with 6 bases between. In germline, CDR1 is SQVTM, CDR2 ANQGSEA. CDR3 loop: CSVDGVYF. The DNA for the CDR3 is TGCAGCGTTGACGGAGTGTATTTT.

V usage is TRBV6-5 and J usage is TRBJ1-5; no reliable D call. This CDR3 region has 12 residues. Germline V lookup: CDR1 MNHEY, CDR2 SVGAGI. V lost 7 bases and J 4 bases, leaving 8 bases between the germline ends. The CDR3 is CASTGLNQPQHF. In DNA form, the CDR3 reads TGTGCCAGCACAGGCCTGAATCAGCCCCAGCATTTT.

The chain recombines TRBV2 with TRBJ1-5, with unresolved D. The V end lost 1 base, the J end lost 5 bases, and 12 bases lay between the germline ends. CDR1 and CDR2 (germline): SNHLY, FYNNEI. The CDR3 loop spans 15 amino acids. This CDR3 is CASSEDGGRHQPQHF. Here the CDR3 DNA reads TGTGCCAGCAGTGAAGATGGCGGAAGACATCAGCCCCAGCATTTT.